The rows below give T cell receptor beta chains drawn from one sample of a study of shared clonotypes between healthy human individuals. The data were produced by immunoSEQ multiplex PCR, yet TCRdb's version contains in-frame clones alone and is incomplete. Among about 2 million clones, approximately 94% were seen once, and the ten largest hold about 1.1%. Sequenced material: naive CD8+ T cells sorted from blood. These receptor sequences come from a man between 18 and 29 years old in good health. The CDR3 runs from the conserved cysteine through the conserved F or W. A D gene is named only where the DNA matches it firmly. Size is stated for part of the rows, as once, few or many counts, or as a class when the clone is expanded.

cdr3_aa: CASSPTGVEQYF; cdr3_nt: TGTGCCAGCAGCCCCACAGGGGTCGAGCAGTACTTC; v_call: TRBV6-5; clone_size: once; j_call: TRBJ2-7; d_call: TRBD1
cdr3_aa: CAWSVLDPANTGELFF; cdr3_nt: TGTGCCTGGAGTGTACTAGACCCCGCGAACACCGGGGAGCTGTTTTTT; v_call: TRBV30; clone_size: once; j_call: TRBJ2-2; d_call: .
cdr3_aa: CASSLGGSLNQPQHF; cdr3_nt: TGTGCCAGCAGCTTAGGGGGCAGCCTCAATCAGCCCCAGCATTTT; v_call: TRBV7-9; clone_size: .; j_call: TRBJ1-5; d_call: .
cdr3_aa: CASSQDVTRNEQFF; cdr3_nt: TGCGCCAGCAGCCAAGATGTAACCCGGAATGAGCAGTTCTTC; v_call: TRBV4-3; clone_size: .; j_call: TRBJ2-1; d_call: .
cdr3_aa: CASSIDAGNYGYTF; cdr3_nt: TGTGCCAGTAGTATAGATGCGGGAAACTATGGCTACACCTTC; v_call: TRBV19; clone_size: once; j_call: TRBJ1-2; d_call: .
cdr3_aa: CAWDSSSYNEQFF; cdr3_nt: TGTGCCTGGGACAGTAGCTCCTACAATGAGCAGTTCTTC; v_call: TRBV30; clone_size: .; j_call: TRBJ2-1; d_call: .
cdr3_aa: CASSLYVGAGGWNEQFF; cdr3_nt: TGTGCCAGCAGTTTATACGTCGGAGCGGGGGGGTGGAATGAGCAGTTCTTC; v_call: TRBV28; clone_size: .; j_call: TRBJ2-1; d_call: TRBD2
cdr3_aa: CSAREINEQFF; cdr3_nt: TGCAGTGCTAGAGAAATAAATGAGCAGTTCTTC; v_call: TRBV20-1; clone_size: .; j_call: TRBJ2-1; d_call: .
cdr3_aa: CASSLAFVERSYNEQFF; cdr3_nt: TGTGCCAGCAGCTTGGCTTTTGTGGAGAGGTCCTACAATGAGCAGTTCTTC; v_call: TRBV5-4; clone_size: .; j_call: TRBJ2-1; d_call: .
cdr3_aa: CASSGLTTKTANYGYTF; cdr3_nt: TGTGCCAGCAGTGGGTTGACCACCAAAACAGCTAACTATGGCTACACCTTC; v_call: TRBV2; clone_size: .; j_call: TRBJ1-2; d_call: .
cdr3_aa: CASSLDEQFF; cdr3_nt: TGTGCCAGCAGTCTTGATGAGCAGTTCTTC; v_call: TRBV25-1; clone_size: .; j_call: TRBJ2-1; d_call: .
cdr3_aa: CASSLGQGVDEQYF; cdr3_nt: TGTGCCAGCAGCCTTGGACAGGGGGTAGACGAGCAGTACTTC; v_call: TRBV7-9; clone_size: .; j_call: TRBJ2-7; d_call: TRBD1
cdr3_aa: CASSSPEGSNEQFF; cdr3_nt: TGTGCCAGCAGCTCCCCGGAGGGTAGCAATGAGCAGTTCTTC; v_call: TRBV7-9; clone_size: .; j_call: TRBJ2-1; d_call: .
cdr3_aa: CASSLLGDRGYEGYTF; cdr3_nt: TGTGCCAGCAGCTTATTAGGTGACAGGGGATATGAAGGCTACACCTTC; v_call: TRBV7-3; clone_size: .; j_call: TRBJ1-2; d_call: TRBD1
cdr3_aa: CASSAWTGTQPQHF; cdr3_nt: TGCGCCAGCAGCGCATGGACAGGCACTCAGCCCCAGCATTTT; v_call: TRBV4-1; clone_size: .; j_call: TRBJ1-5; d_call: TRBD1
cdr3_aa: CSVESGQGLGEQYF; cdr3_nt: TGCAGCGTTGAATCCGGACAGGGGTTGGGCGAGCAGTACTTC; v_call: TRBV29-1; clone_size: .; j_call: TRBJ2-7; d_call: TRBD1
cdr3_aa: CASSDRDRGPETEAFF; cdr3_nt: TGTGCCAGCAGTGACCGGGACAGGGGCCCCGAGACTGAAGCTTTCTTT; v_call: TRBV6-1; clone_size: .; j_call: TRBJ1-1; d_call: TRBD1
cdr3_aa: CASKSDDRGGTGELFF; cdr3_nt: TGTGCCAGCAAATCCGACGACAGGGGCGGAACCGGGGAGCTGTTTTTT; v_call: TRBV9; clone_size: .; j_call: TRBJ2-2; d_call: TRBD1
cdr3_aa: CASSQEEAGGPYEQYF; cdr3_nt: TGTGCCAGCAGCCAAGAGGAAGCGGGAGGGCCCTACGAGCAGTACTTC; v_call: TRBV14; clone_size: .; j_call: TRBJ2-7; d_call: TRBD2
cdr3_aa: CASSLWEGLGGYTF; cdr3_nt: TGCGCCAGCAGCCTATGGGAGGGGCTCGGTGGCTACACCTTC; v_call: TRBV5-1; clone_size: .; j_call: TRBJ1-2; d_call: .
cdr3_aa: CASSSTPGGLGETQYF; cdr3_nt: TGTGCCAGCAGCTCAACCCCGGGGGGACTTGGGGAGACCCAGTACTTC; v_call: TRBV13; clone_size: .; j_call: TRBJ2-5; d_call: TRBD2
cdr3_aa: CASRTGGELFLEGYTF; cdr3_nt: TGTGCCAGCAGAACAGGGGGCGAGCTTTTCCTCGAGGGCTACACCTTC; v_call: TRBV27; clone_size: once; j_call: TRBJ1-2; d_call: TRBD1
cdr3_aa: CASSIGTGVQETQYF; cdr3_nt: TGCGCCAGCAGCATAGGGACAGGGGTTCAAGAGACCCAGTACTTC; v_call: TRBV4-1; clone_size: .; j_call: TRBJ2-5; d_call: TRBD1
cdr3_aa: CASGLGPGQSYEQYF; cdr3_nt: TGTGCTAGTGGTTTGGGGCCGGGACAATCCTACGAGCAGTACTTC; v_call: TRBV12-5; clone_size: .; j_call: TRBJ2-7; d_call: .
cdr3_aa: CASSFSDSQDEQYF; cdr3_nt: TGTGCCAGCAGTTTTAGTGACAGCCAGGACGAGCAGTACTTC; v_call: TRBV28; clone_size: .; j_call: TRBJ2-7; d_call: .
cdr3_aa: CAWSVGTEAFF; cdr3_nt: TGTGCCTGGAGTGTAGGCACTGAAGCTTTCTTT; v_call: TRBV30; clone_size: few; j_call: TRBJ1-1; d_call: .
cdr3_aa: CASSEALGGQETQYF; cdr3_nt: TGTGCCAGCAGTGAAGCGCTTGGCGGACAAGAGACCCAGTACTTC; v_call: TRBV2; clone_size: .; j_call: TRBJ2-5; d_call: .
cdr3_aa: CASTQGGENTEAFF; cdr3_nt: TGTGCCAGTACCCAGGGCGGGGAGAACACTGAAGCTTTCTTT; v_call: TRBV19; clone_size: .; j_call: TRBJ1-1; d_call: .
cdr3_aa: CASSEDSANYGYTF; cdr3_nt: TGCGCCAGCAGTGAGGACAGCGCTAACTATGGCTACACCTTC; v_call: TRBV10-2; clone_size: .; j_call: TRBJ1-2; d_call: .
cdr3_aa: CASSLTSGSGETQYF; cdr3_nt: TGTGCCAGCAGTCTTACTAGCGGGAGTGGAGAGACCCAGTACTTC; v_call: TRBV6-5; clone_size: .; j_call: TRBJ2-5; d_call: TRBD2
cdr3_aa: CASRAGHQYGYTF; cdr3_nt: TGTGCCAGCAGGGCGGGACACCAGTATGGCTACACCTTC; v_call: TRBV6-1; clone_size: .; j_call: TRBJ1-2; d_call: .
cdr3_aa: CASSYRDPFYNEQFF; cdr3_nt: TGTGCCAGCAGTTACCGGGATCCGTTCTACAATGAGCAGTTCTTC; v_call: TRBV6-5; clone_size: .; j_call: TRBJ2-1; d_call: .
cdr3_aa: CAILNRDRGYEQYF; cdr3_nt: TGTGCCATCCTTAACAGGGACAGGGGTTACGAGCAGTACTTC; v_call: TRBV11-2; clone_size: .; j_call: TRBJ2-7; d_call: TRBD1
cdr3_aa: CASSPTSGGSLSYNEQFF; cdr3_nt: TGTGCCAGCAGCCCTACTAGCGGGGGCTCCCTCTCCTACAATGAGCAGTTCTTC; v_call: TRBV11-1; clone_size: .; j_call: TRBJ2-1; d_call: TRBD2
cdr3_aa: CASSLGQGVELFF; cdr3_nt: TGTGCCAGCAGCTTAGGGCAGGGCGTGGAGCTGTTTTTT; v_call: TRBV7-9; clone_size: few; j_call: TRBJ2-2; d_call: .
cdr3_aa: CASSQEGGQFF; cdr3_nt: TGCGCCAGCAGCCAAGAGGGAGGGCAGTTCTTC; v_call: TRBV4-1; clone_size: .; j_call: TRBJ2-1; d_call: .
cdr3_aa: CAWEVGGGDYGYTF; cdr3_nt: TGTGCCTGGGAAGTTGGGGGTGGGGACTATGGCTACACCTTC; v_call: TRBV30; clone_size: .; j_call: TRBJ1-2; d_call: .
cdr3_aa: CASSPVLGGVSPLHF; cdr3_nt: TGTGCCAGCAGCCCGGTTTTGGGGGGGGTTTCACCCCTCCACTTT; v_call: TRBV28; clone_size: .; j_call: TRBJ1-6; d_call: .
cdr3_aa: CASIGSAYEQFF; cdr3_nt: TGTGCCAGCATCGGAAGCGCCTATGAGCAGTTCTTC; v_call: TRBV27; clone_size: .; j_call: TRBJ2-1; d_call: .
cdr3_aa: CASSVGAAGQETQYF; cdr3_nt: TGTGCCAGCAGCGTAGGTGCAGCGGGGCAAGAGACCCAGTACTTC; v_call: TRBV9; clone_size: .; j_call: TRBJ2-5; d_call: TRBD2
cdr3_aa: CAWSQSWAEAFF; cdr3_nt: TGTGCCTGGAGTCAATCATGGGCTGAAGCTTTCTTT; v_call: TRBV30; clone_size: .; j_call: TRBJ1-1; d_call: .
cdr3_aa: CASSDGGLAADTQYF; cdr3_nt: TGTGCCAGCAGTGACGGGGGACTAGCTGCAGATACGCAGTATTTT; v_call: TRBV6-4; clone_size: .; j_call: TRBJ2-3; d_call: TRBD2
cdr3_aa: CASWGFGDRGGTDTQYF; cdr3_nt: TGTGCCAGCTGGGGGTTTGGGGACAGGGGAGGAACAGATACGCAGTATTTT; v_call: TRBV27; clone_size: .; j_call: TRBJ2-3; d_call: TRBD1
cdr3_aa: CASSLDQAVPKVQETQYF; cdr3_nt: TGTGCCAGCAGCTTAGATCAGGCGGTACCAAAGGTTCAAGAGACCCAGTACTTC; v_call: TRBV11-2; clone_size: .; j_call: TRBJ2-5; d_call: .
cdr3_aa: CASSSALYTEAFF; cdr3_nt: TGTGCCAGCAGCTCGGCCCTCTACACTGAAGCTTTCTTT; v_call: TRBV7-9; clone_size: once; j_call: TRBJ1-1; d_call: .
cdr3_aa: CASSLPTIGEGTDTQYF; cdr3_nt: TGTGCCAGCAGTTTACCTACGATCGGGGAGGGGACAGATACGCAGTATTTT; v_call: TRBV7-9; clone_size: .; j_call: TRBJ2-3; d_call: TRBD2
cdr3_aa: CASSSDWSANYEQYF; cdr3_nt: TGTGCCAGCAGCTCCGACTGGTCGGCGAACTACGAGCAGTACTTC; v_call: TRBV5-5; clone_size: .; j_call: TRBJ2-7; d_call: .
cdr3_aa: CASSYGGLVNSPLHF; cdr3_nt: TGTGCCAGCAGTTACGGGGGACTGGTTAATTCACCCCTCCACTTT; v_call: TRBV6-5; clone_size: .; j_call: TRBJ1-6; d_call: .
cdr3_aa: CASSAGRYEQYF; cdr3_nt: TGTGCCAGCAGCGCCGGACGGTACGAGCAGTACTTC; v_call: TRBV13; clone_size: .; j_call: TRBJ2-7; d_call: .
cdr3_aa: CASRYSGVSLAGELFF; cdr3_nt: TGTGCCAGCAGGTACTCAGGGGTCTCGTTAGCCGGGGAGCTGTTTTTT; v_call: TRBV27; clone_size: .; j_call: TRBJ2-2; d_call: .
cdr3_aa: CASTQTGEGVNEQFF; cdr3_nt: TGTGCCAGTACCCAAACGGGAGAGGGTGTGAATGAGCAGTTCTTC; v_call: TRBV19; clone_size: .; j_call: TRBJ2-1; d_call: .
cdr3_aa: CASSKARESGSYNSPLHF; cdr3_nt: TGTGCCAGCAGCAAAGCGAGGGAGTCCGGCTCCTATAATTCACCCCTCCACTTT; v_call: TRBV21-1; clone_size: .; j_call: TRBJ1-6; d_call: .
cdr3_aa: CASSQGLAGPYSYNEQFF; cdr3_nt: TGTGCCAGCAGCCAGGGACTAGCGGGACCTTACTCCTACAATGAGCAGTTCTTC; v_call: TRBV7-6; clone_size: .; j_call: TRBJ2-1; d_call: TRBD2
cdr3_aa: CASSPGGSEAFF; cdr3_nt: TGCGCCAGCAGTCCAGGGGGCTCTGAAGCTTTCTTT; v_call: TRBV10-1; clone_size: .; j_call: TRBJ1-1; d_call: TRBD1
cdr3_aa: CASSLGRDYEQFF; cdr3_nt: TGTGCCAGCAGCTTAGGTAGGGACTATGAGCAGTTCTTC; v_call: TRBV7-8; clone_size: .; j_call: TRBJ2-1; d_call: .
cdr3_aa: CASPGPGGYEQYF; cdr3_nt: TGTGCCAGCCCGGGGCCCGGGGGCTACGAGCAGTACTTC; v_call: TRBV6-1; clone_size: .; j_call: TRBJ2-7; d_call: .
cdr3_aa: CASGPPGGNYGYTF; cdr3_nt: TGTGCTAGTGGACCCCCGGGCGGGAACTATGGCTACACCTTC; v_call: TRBV12-5; clone_size: .; j_call: TRBJ1-2; d_call: .
cdr3_aa: CASSGTRGNLEQYF; cdr3_nt: TGCGCCAGCAGTGGGACTAGGGGGAATCTCGAGCAGTACTTC; v_call: TRBV10-1; clone_size: .; j_call: TRBJ2-7; d_call: .
cdr3_aa: CASSPQTGTNEKLFF; cdr3_nt: TGTGCCAGCAGTCCGCAGACGGGTACTAATGAAAAACTGTTTTTT; v_call: TRBV6-6; clone_size: .; j_call: TRBJ1-4; d_call: .